These 15 T cell receptor beta chains came from one sample sequenced in a study of blood T cell repertoires in COVID-19. Profiled with immunoSEQ multiplex PCR; TCRdb holds only in-frame clones, not every one. This sample carries 210,000 or so clones, around nine tenths of them seen once, and the ten largest clones take approximately 6.7%. What was sequenced was peripheral blood. The receptors were gathered from a man aged 40-49 years with acute or convalescent COVID-19.

V usage is TRBV16 and J usage is TRBJ2-3; 11 bases fit TRBD1. V was pared by 2 bases and J by 3 bases, with 1 base of the junction left unmatched. This CDR3 has 15 residues. The germline V gene encodes CDR1 KGHSY and CDR2 FQNENV. For the CDR3, the DNA is TGTGCCAGCAGCCAAGGGACAGGGGGGACAGATACGCAGTATTTT. It codes for CASSQGTGGTDTQYF. The whole variable domain, remainder taken from reference TRBV16 and TRBJ2-3, is GEEVAQTPKHLVRGEGQKAKLYCAPIKGHSYVFWYQQVLKNEFKFLISFQNENVFDETGMPKERFSAKCLPNSPCSLEIQATKLEDSAVYFCASSQGTGGTDTQYFGPGTRLTVL.

The chain combines TRBV3-1 (or the pseudogene TRBV3-2) with TRBJ1-6; D remains unclear. Germline values: CDR1 LGHDT, CDR2 YNNKEL (reference sequence). This CDR3 region has 14 residues. With 5 bases removed from V and 8 bases from J, the gap between germline ends came to 13 bases. The CDR3 region is CASSVNDGDSPLHF. The CDR3 bases are TGTGCCAGCAGCGTAAACGACGGGGATTCACCCCTCCACTTT.

The chain has TRBV28 and TRBJ1-4; D may be TRBD1 (5 bases). The CDR3 runs 15 residues. V was trimmed by 3 bases and J by 4 bases, leaving 12 bases between them. Germline assignment: CDR1 MDHEN and CDR2 SYDVKM. As DNA, the CDR3 is TGTGCCAGCAGTTTCCCGGGGGGGGGTAATGAAAAACTGTTTTTT. Protein product: CASSFPGGGNEKLFF.

This rearrangement joins TRBV30 to TRBJ1-6, with TRBD1 matching 9 bases. CDR3 length: 14 amino acids. V dropped 3 bases and J dropped 10; count of bases not matched to a gene: 7. The V gene's germline CDR1 is GTSNPN and CDR2 SVGIG (reference sequence). CDR3: CAWSLGQGRSPLHF. Written as DNA, the CDR3 is TGTGCCTGGAGCCTAGGACAGGGGCGGTCACCCCTCCACTTT.

This clone was seen once. This chain joins TRBV2 and TRBJ2-5; TRBD2 might be the D (6 bases). Germline CDR1 and CDR2: SNHLY and FYNNEI. The CDR3 is 13 residues long. V shed 7 bases and J shed 7 bases, with 16 bases lying between them. DNA for the CDR3: TGTGCCAGCACCGAAGGTCTCGGGGGGACCCAGTACTTC. Its protein is CASTEGLGGTQYF.

The gene calls are TRBV20-1 and TRBJ1-5; weak D call: TRBD1 (5 bases). Germline V gene lookup returns CDR1 DFQATT and CDR2 SNEGSKA (reference sequence). The V gene lost 3 bases and the J gene lost 3 bases, with 18 bases spanning the gap. This CDR3 has 16 residues. In DNA form, the CDR3 reads TGCAGTGCTAGTCCCACCGGACCAGGGATCAATCAGCCCCAGCATTTT. It encodes CSASPTGPGINQPQHF.

The chain joins TRBV11-2 to TRBJ2-6; 7 bases fit TRBD1. Germline V gives CDR1 SGHAT, CDR2 FQNNGV. The J segment lost 4 bases and the V segment lost 7 bases, leaving 16 bases of the junction unmatched. This CDR3 has 18 residues. CDR3 sequence: CASTYHSRQGTGANVLTF. The CDR3 DNA reads TGTGCCAGCACCTACCACTCCCGACAGGGTACCGGGGCCAACGTCCTGACTTTC.

The rearrangement joins TRBV5-1 to TRBJ2-1, with 10 positions matching TRBD1. The CDR3 runs 19 residues. Looked up from germline, CDR1 is SGHRS and CDR2 is YFSETQ. The V gene end was trimmed by 4 bases and the J gene end by 6 bases; junction bases not matched to a gene: 19. CDR3 in DNA: TGCGCCAGCAGCACAGCTGACCCGTTCCGGGACAGGGGAATCAATGAGCAGTTCTTC. This encodes CASSTADPFRDRGINEQFF. Based on the CDR3 plus reference TRBV5-1 and TRBJ2-1, the full variable domain is KAGVTQTPRYLIKTRGQQVTLSCSPISGHRSVSWYQQTPGQGLQFLFEYFSETQRNKGNFPGRFSGRQFSNSRSEMNVSTLELGDSALYLCASSTADPFRDRGINEQFFGPGTRLTVL.

CDR3 sequence: CASSLAVSAGLNEQYF. The CDR3 DNA reads TGTGCCAGCAGCTTAGCGGTATCGGCAGGGCTCAACGAGCAGTACTTC. The genes are TRBV7-6 and TRBJ2-7, with TRBD1 as a possible D gene (5 bases). Germline CDR1 reads SGHVS; CDR2 reads FNYEAQ. The CDR3 is made up of 16 amino acids. V gave up 0 bases and J gave up 5 bases, with 17 bases separating them.

The gene calls are TRBV10-1 and TRBJ2-4; D gene unclear. CDR1 is WNHNN, CDR2 SYGVQD, per germline (reference sequence). The length of the CDR3 is 14 residues. Trimming took 3 bases from V and 0 from J, leaving 6 bases between them. The CDR3 nucleotides are TGCGCCAGCAGTGACAGTATAGCCAAAAACATTCAGTACTTC. Encoded protein: CASSDSIAKNIQYF.

V is TRBV5-1 and J is TRBJ2-5, with 7 bases aligning to TRBD2. Germline-derived CDR1 and CDR2 are SGHRS and YFSETQ. V lost 0 bases to trimming and J lost 4 bases; unmatched junction nucleotides: 3. The CDR3 is made up of 14 amino acids. Written as DNA, the CDR3 is TGCGCCAGCAGCTTGGATGGGAGGGCAGAGACCCAGTACTTC. Protein sequence: CASSLDGRAETQYF.

The chain couples TRBV29-1 to TRBJ1-1, with TRBD1 matching over 8 bases. The CDR3 sequence is 14 residues long. Germline V gene sequence: CDR1 SQVTM, CDR2 ANQGSEA. V gave up 7 bases and J gave up 5 bases; unmatched junction bases: 12. CDR3 bases: TGCAGCGGCTGTCTTGGACAGGGTGGGACTGAAGCTTTCTTT. Translating it yields CSGCLGQGGTEAFF.

Only one count was recorded for this clone. The chain recombines TRBV2 with TRBJ1-2; D unresolved. V was cut by 2 bases and J by 4 bases, with 11 bases left in between. The CDR3 sequence is 14 residues long. Looked up from germline, CDR1 is SNHLY and CDR2 is FYNNEI. In DNA, the CDR3 is TGTGCCAGCAGTGAAAGGCCAGGACTCTATGGCTACACCTTC. Amino acids: CASSERPGLYGYTF.

This rearrangement joins TRBV6-1 to TRBJ2-5; 7 bases are a match to TRBD2. Germline assignment: CDR1 MNHNS and CDR2 SASEGT. J gave up 5 bases and V 6 bases, and 6 bases lay outside the gene matches. The CDR3 loop spans 13 amino acids. CDR3 in DNA: TGTGCCAGCAGGGAGCGGGGTTGGGAGACCCAGTACTTC. It yields the protein CASRERGWETQYF.

V usage is TRBV21-1 and J usage is TRBJ2-1; TRBD1 is the table's D call, not checked against the DNA. TRBV21-1 is listed as a pseudogene. The CDR3 loop spans 17 amino acids. The CDR3 coding sequence is TGTGCCGTCGCGAGGGAGGTGGCCAGGGGGCCCTACAATGAGCAGTTCTTC. It codes for CAVAREVARGPYNEQFF.